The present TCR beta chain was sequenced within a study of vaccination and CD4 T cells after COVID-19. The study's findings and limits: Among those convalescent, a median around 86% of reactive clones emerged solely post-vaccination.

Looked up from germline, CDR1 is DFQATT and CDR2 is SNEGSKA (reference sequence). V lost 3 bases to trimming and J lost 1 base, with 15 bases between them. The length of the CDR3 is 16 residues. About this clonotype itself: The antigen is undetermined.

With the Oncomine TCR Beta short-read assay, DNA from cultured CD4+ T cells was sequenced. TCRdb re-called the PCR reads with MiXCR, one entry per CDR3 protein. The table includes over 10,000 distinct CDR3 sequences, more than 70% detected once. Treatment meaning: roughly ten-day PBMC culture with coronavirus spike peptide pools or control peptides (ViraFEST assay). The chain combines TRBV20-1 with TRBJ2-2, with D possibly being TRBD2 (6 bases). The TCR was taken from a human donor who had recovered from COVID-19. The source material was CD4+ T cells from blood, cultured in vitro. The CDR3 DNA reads TGCAGTGCTAGGGCCGGGAGAGGGTTGAACACCGGGGAGCTGTTTTTT. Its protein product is CSARAGRGLNTGELFF.